Listed here are 12 T cell receptor beta chains from one sample, sequenced in a study of CD8 T cells in Susac syndrome. Reverse transcription used about 0.5 to 1 ug RNA and random hexamers. TCRdb passed the immunoSEQ multiplex PCR reads through MiXCR, listing each CDR3 protein once. The sample carries some 120,000 distinct CDR3 sequences, approximately 89% recorded once. The sample taken for sequencing was CD8+ T cells from PBMCs. The receptors were gathered from a human donor with multiple sclerosis.

This chain joins TRBV9 and TRBJ2-7, with TRBD2 matching 9 bases. Germline V gives CDR1 SGDLS, CDR2 YYNGEE. V shed 1 base, J shed 2 bases, and the junction held 4 bases outside the gene matches. There are 15 residues in the CDR3. The CDR3 loop reads CASSVSSGDTYEQYF. The DNA of the CDR3 is TGTGCCAGCAGCGTATCTAGCGGGGATACCTACGAGCAGTACTTC. The entire variable domain, with the rest obtained from reference TRBV9 and TRBJ2-7, is as follows: DSGVTQTPKHLITATGQRVTLRCSPRSGDLSVYWYQQSLDQGLQFLIQYYNGEERAKGNILERFSAQQFPDLHSELNLSSLELGDSALYFCASSVSSGDTYEQYFGPGTRLTVT.

The genes are TRBV7-6 and TRBJ2-5, with D uncertain. V shed 3 bases and J shed 1 base, with 9 bases lying between them. The CDR3 runs 14 residues. From germline, CDR1 is SGHVS and CDR2 FNYEAQ. The CDR3 nucleotides read TGTGCCAGCAGCTTTTTAGGGTCCCAAGAGACCCAGTACTTC. Its protein is CASSFLGSQETQYF. The full variable domain, in which reference TRBV7-6 and TRBJ2-5 provide the parts outside the CDR3, is GAGVSQSPRYKVTKRGQDVALRCDPISGHVSLYWYRQALGQGPEFLTYFNYEAQQDKSGLPNDRFSAERPEGSISTLTIQRTEQRDSAMYRCASSFLGSQETQYFGPGTRLLVL.

This clonotype appeared once. This sequence joins TRBV6-4 and TRBJ2-5; D may correspond to TRBD1 or TRBD2 (6 bases each). The CDR3 runs 15 residues. The germline V gene has CDR1 MRHNA and CDR2 SNTAGT. Deletions cut 0 bases from V and 5 bases from J, with 13 bases between. CDR3 region: CASSDSPGAAETQYF. CDR3 DNA sequence: TGTGCCAGCAGTGACTCCCCGGGGGCAGCGGAGACCCAGTACTTC.

The chain is built from TRBV2 and TRBJ2-1; 8 bases line up with TRBD2. V gave up 7 bases and J gave up 4 bases; unmatched junction bases: 6. The CDR3 length is 14 residues. Per germline, CDR1 SNHLY and CDR2 FYNNEI. CDR3 loop: CASIKLAAYNEQFF. Written as DNA, the CDR3 is TGTGCCAGCATAAAACTAGCGGCGTACAATGAGCAGTTCTTC.

V usage is TRBV29-1 and J usage is TRBJ1-1; unclear D gene. V shed 7 bases and J shed 8 bases, with 11 bases lying between them. Germline V lookup: CDR1 SQVTM, CDR2 ANQGSEA. The CDR3 consists of 10 residues. CDR3 in DNA: TGCAGCGCCCTCGTAGAAGAAGCTTTCTTT. Translated, it gives CSALVEEAFF.

The V gene is TRBV24-1, the J gene TRBJ2-1; D is unresolved. Germline lookup yields CDR1 KGHDR and CDR2 SFDVKD. V lost 0 bases and J lost 8, with 16 bases in between. The CDR3 totals 16 residues. The CDR3 sequence is CATSDLPSNTAHEQFF. The CDR3 DNA reads TGTGCCACCAGTGATTTGCCCAGTAATACTGCCCATGAGCAGTTCTTC.

This clonotype was seen just once. The V and J genes are TRBV6-6 and TRBJ2-2, with 11 bases fitting TRBD2. J lost 8 bases, V lost 1 base, and 3 bases had no gene match. CDR1 and CDR2 (germline): MNHNY, SVGAGI (reference sequence). The CDR3 is 15 residues long. The CDR3 DNA sequence: TGTGCCAGCAGTTACTTAGCGGGAGGGTTGGGGGAGCTGTTTTTT. The encoded protein is CASSYLAGGLGELFF.

The chain employs TRBV5-6 and TRBJ2-2; 9 bases are shared with TRBD2. The ends lost 0 bases at V and 7 bases at J; junction bases unmatched: 7. The length of the CDR3 is 16 residues. Germline assignment: CDR1 SGHDT and CDR2 YYEEEE. The CDR3 spells CASSLGLAGIIGELFF. For the CDR3, the DNA is TGTGCCAGCAGCTTGGGGCTAGCGGGAATAATCGGGGAGCTGTTTTTT.

The V call is TRBV20-1, the J call TRBJ2-1, with D perhaps TRBD2 (5 bases). V lost 6 bases and J lost 4, with 10 bases in between. CDR1 and CDR2 (germline): DFQATT, SNEGSKA (reference sequence). CDR3 size: 12 residues. CDR3 nucleotides: TGCAGTGCCCCCCAGCGGTACAATGAGCAGTTCTTC. Translating it yields CSAPQRYNEQFF.

The chain has TRBV9 and TRBJ2-2; D remains ambiguous. The CDR3 spans 15 residues. Germline CDR1 and CDR2: SGDLS and YYNGEE. The V end was cut by 0 bases, the J end by 1 base, with 7 bases between. The CDR3 sequence is CASSVELENTGELFF. The CDR3, as DNA: TGTGCCAGCAGCGTAGAGCTGGAGAACACCGGGGAGCTGTTTTTT.

This sequence joins TRBV7-2 and TRBJ2-5, with a weak D call TRBD1 (5 bases). Per germline, CDR1 SGHTA and CDR2 FQGNSA. CDR3 length: 12 amino acids. Trimming pared 11 bases from V and 7 bases from J, leaving 17 bases between. The CDR3 reads CAPPPGIGTQYF. The CDR3 DNA reads TGTGCCCCCCCGCCAGGGATCGGGACCCAGTACTTC.

The CDR3 reads CASSYGLSEHEQFF. CDR3 DNA sequence: TGTGCCAGCAGTTACGGGTTGAGTGAACATGAGCAGTTCTTC. This chain joins TRBV6-5 and TRBJ2-1; no definite D call. The V end was cut by 2 bases, the J end by 8 bases, with 13 bases between. The length of the CDR3 is 14 residues. Germline-derived CDR1 and CDR2 are MNHEY and SVGAGI.